What follows describes a single T cell receptor beta chain. Its antigen is not identified. This entry is derived from a study of CD8 T cells in Susac syndrome. Study-wide findings and caveats: The study's TCR sequencing and HLA analysis drew on a certain number of individuals. That number was acknowledged as relatively small.

CDR1 and CDR2 (germline): DFQATT, SNEGSKA (reference sequence). The CDR3 loop spans 16 amino acids. V lost 6 bases, J lost 0 bases, and 21 bases lay in between. Sequencing of TCR beta was performed on blood CD8+ T cells and on blood CD4+ T cells. Negative isolation was used for CD8+ and CD4+ T cells and FACS enrichment for TEMRA cells. cDNA came from roughly 0.53 to 1 ug RNA primed by random hexamers. Across 54 Vbeta and 13 Jbeta, TCR beta CDR3 was amplified with immunoSEQ multiplex PCR. TCRdb ran MiXCR on the immunoSEQ multiplex PCR reads and lists one entry per CDR3 protein. The sample lists about 190,000 distinct CDR3 sequences, about 94% seen once, with 0.09% to 0.12% in the top ten.

The sample consisted of CD4+ T cells from PBMCs. V usage is TRBV20-1 and J usage is TRBJ2-7, with D unresolved. The receptor was isolated from a human donor in good health. The CDR3 loop is CSAKPLQALPSYEQYF. The CDR3 DNA is TGCAGTGCCAAACCCCTCCAGGCCCTACCCTCCTACGAGCAGTACTTC.